The sequence of this T cell receptor (beta chain) was determined in a study of blood T cell repertoires in COVID-19. Across the study: Researchers got acute and convalescent COVID-19 samples from the United States, Italy and Spain.

TCRdb keeps only in-frame clones here, not all; method: immunoSEQ multiplex PCR. This table has about 300,000 clones, 85% to 90% appearing once. CDR3 length equals 15 residues. The V segment lost 5 bases and the J segment 4 bases; nucleotides outside the gene matches: 7. CDR1 and CDR2 from the germline V gene are SEHNR and FQNEAQ (reference sequence). Those who participated ranged in age from about 18 to 89 years and resided in about two dozen US areas. Clinical histories supplied by participants themselves formed the basis of cohort assignment. Each recovered donor of Cohort 3 presented with two negative PCRs, clearance, or symptom resolution.

This sequence joins TRBV7-9 and TRBJ1-5; 8 nucleotides match TRBD1. Sequencing was done on a sample of PBMCs or T cells enriched from blood (not recorded which). This receptor was identified in a man aged 25-40 years who had recovered from COVID-19. The DNA for the CDR3 is TGTGCCAGCAGCCGCGGGACAGGCGGTAATCAGCCCCAGCATTTT. Its protein is CASSRGTGGNQPQHF.